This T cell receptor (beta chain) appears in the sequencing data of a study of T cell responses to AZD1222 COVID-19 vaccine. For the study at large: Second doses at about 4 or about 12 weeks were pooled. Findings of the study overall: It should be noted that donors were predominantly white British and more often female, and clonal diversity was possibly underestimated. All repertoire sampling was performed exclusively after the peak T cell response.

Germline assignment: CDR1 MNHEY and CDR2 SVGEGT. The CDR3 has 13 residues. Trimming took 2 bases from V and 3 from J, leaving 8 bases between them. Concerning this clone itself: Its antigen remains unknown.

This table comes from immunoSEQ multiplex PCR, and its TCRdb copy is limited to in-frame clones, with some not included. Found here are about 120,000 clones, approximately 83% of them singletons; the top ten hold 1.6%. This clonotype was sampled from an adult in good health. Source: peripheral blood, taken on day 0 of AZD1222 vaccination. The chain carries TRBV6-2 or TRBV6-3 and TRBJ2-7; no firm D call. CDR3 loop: CASSYPPRYEQYF. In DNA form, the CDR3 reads TGTGCCAGCAGTTACCCCCCCCGCTACGAGCAGTACTTC.